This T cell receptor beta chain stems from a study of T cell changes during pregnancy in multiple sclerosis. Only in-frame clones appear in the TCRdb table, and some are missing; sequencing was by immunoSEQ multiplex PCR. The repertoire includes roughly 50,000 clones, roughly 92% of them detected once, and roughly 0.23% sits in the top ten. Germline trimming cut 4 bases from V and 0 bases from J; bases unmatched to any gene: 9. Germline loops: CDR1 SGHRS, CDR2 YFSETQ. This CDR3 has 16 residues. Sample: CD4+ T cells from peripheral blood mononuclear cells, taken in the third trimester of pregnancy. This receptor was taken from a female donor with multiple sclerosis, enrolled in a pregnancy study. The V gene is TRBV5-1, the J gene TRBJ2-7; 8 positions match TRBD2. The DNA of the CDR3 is TGCGCCAGCAGCCTGGGACCGACTAGCGTCTCCTACGAGCAGTACTTC. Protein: CASSLGPTSVSYEQYF.